Many counts were recorded for the clone carrying this T cell receptor beta chain. What it recognizes is unknown. The data originate from a study of neurological immune-mediated disorders. Germline loops: CDR1 SGHVS, CDR2 FQNEAQ. V was shortened by 6 bases and J by 7 bases, with 13 bases between the two germline ends. There are 14 residues in the CDR3. cDNA was made by 5'RACE with 10-nucleotide random UMIs. The authors obtained over 200 million TCR-beta sequences from 15-18 subjects per sequencing run. Via MiXCR, TCRdb re-called the 5' RACE reads, giving one row per CDR3 protein. The data show 43,000 or so distinct CDR3 sequences, with 13% seen just once and approximately 10% held by the top ten. Time point: longitudinal time-point 3. Overall study results and limits: Multiple sclerosis patients had less TCR clonal expansion than even healthy controls, unlike HTLV-1-associated myelopathy.

Sequencing was carried out using PBMCs. The chain couples TRBV7-8 to TRBJ1-6; D gene unclear. The sequence was collected from a man between 25 and 39 years old in good health. The CDR3, as DNA: TGTGCCAGCAGTGTGAGAACGGGCAATTCACCCCTCCACTTT. It is translated as CASSVRTGNSPLHF.